Below are 27 T cell receptor beta chains sequenced from a single sample in a study of T cells after yellow fever vaccination. TCRdb itself ran the 5' RACE reads through MiXCR, one entry per CDR3 protein. Of about 300,000 distinct CDR3 sequences in the sample, around 4.1% were seen once. The material was PBMCs, obtained 5 days after the yellow fever booster vaccination. The source of these receptors is a man aged 18 to 30 who received the YFV17D yellow fever vaccine.

In the case of this clonotype: Mismatch with germline at one junction end may stem from a read error. The rearrangement links TRBV3-1 to TRBJ1-1; D remains unclear. The CDR3 loop spans 13 amino acids. CDR1 is LGHDT, CDR2 YNNKEL, per germline (reference sequence). This chain's CDR3 is CACSHSSGTEAFF. As DNA, the CDR3 is TGTGCCTGCAGCCACTCTTCGGGCACTGAAGCTTTCTTT.

This clonotype was seen only a few times. V and J are TRBV5-1 and TRBJ1-1; no clear D gene. In germline, CDR1 is SGHRS, CDR2 YFSETQ. The CDR3 length is 15 residues. V was pared by 4 bases and J by 6 bases, with 19 bases between. The CDR3 loop is CASSPLVSHVAEAFF. CDR3 sequence (DNA): TGCGCCAGCAGCCCTCTCGTTAGTCACGTCGCTGAAGCTTTCTTT.

This clonotype was observed many times. The gene calls are TRBV11-2 and TRBJ2-7, with 11 nucleotides matching TRBD2. In germline, CDR1 is SGHAT, CDR2 FQNNGV. The CDR3 has 16 amino acids. Trimming cost V 4 bases and J 7 bases; bases outside gene matches: 12. CDR3 nucleotides: TGTGCCAGCAGCTCCACGCGACTAGCGGGACCAAGGGAGCAGTACTTC. This sequence encodes CASSSTRLAGPREQYF.

This clonotype showed up just a few times. CDR3 loop: CSVAWTGMNTEAFF. The CDR3 DNA reads as TGCAGCGTAGCTTGGACAGGAATGAACACTGAAGCTTTCTTT. The J gene is TRBJ1-1, the V gene TRBV29-1; 7 bases align to TRBD1. Germline V gene lookup returns CDR1 SQVTM and CDR2 ANQGSEA. With V trimmed by 6 bases and J by 0 bases, 7 bases remained unmatched. The CDR3 contains 14 residues. Based on the CDR3 plus reference TRBV29-1 and TRBJ1-1, the full variable domain is SAVISQKPSRDICQRGTSLTIQCQVDSQVTMMFWYRQQPGQSLTLIATANQGSEATYESGFVIDKFPISRPNLTFSTLTVSNMSPEDSSIYLCSVAWTGMNTEAFFGQGTRLTVV.

This clonotype has a handful of counts. The gene calls are TRBV30 and TRBJ1-4; the D gene is possibly TRBD1 (6 bases). This CDR3 comprises 13 residues. The ends were cut back, 3 bases at V and 7 bases at J, with 12 bases in the middle. Looked up from germline, CDR1 is GTSNPN and CDR2 is SVGIG (reference sequence). The CDR3 is CAWSPPGAEKLFF. CDR3 nucleotides: TGTGCCTGGAGCCCACCAGGGGCTGAAAAACTGTTTTTT.

This clonotype was counted at least ten times. The chain links TRBV7-2 to TRBJ1-2; 11 positions match TRBD1. J was trimmed by 8 bases and V by 3 bases; bases with no gene match: 8. The CDR3 totals 15 residues. CDR1 and CDR2 (germline): SGHTA, FQGNSA. CDR3: CASSFSGTGGLGYTF. The CDR3 DNA is TGTGCCAGCAGCTTTTCCGGGACAGGGGGTCTGGGCTACACCTTC.

This clonotype has just a few counts. The chain has TRBV6-5 and TRBJ2-3; no firm D call. In germline, CDR1 is MNHEY, CDR2 SVGAGI. The CDR3 is 15 amino acids. V was cut by 6 bases and J by 0 bases, with 13 bases left in between. For the CDR3, the DNA is TGTGCCAGCAGCCTGGACGGCTATAGCACAGATACGCAGTATTTT. Translation gives CASSLDGYSTDTQYF.

This clonotype occurred a few times. This rearrangement joins TRBV28 to TRBJ2-2, with 9 nucleotides matching TRBD1. V gave up 4 bases and J gave up 4 bases; unmatched junction bases: 7. From germline, CDR1 is MDHEN and CDR2 SYDVKM. This CDR3 is built from 16 residues. CDR3 region: CASSSGTGSVTGELFF. CDR3 nucleotide sequence: TGTGCCAGCAGTTCCGGGACAGGGTCGGTCACCGGGGAGCTGTTTTTT. Full variable domain (outside the CDR3, taken from reference TRBV28 and TRBJ2-2): DVKVTQSSRYLVKRTGEKVFLECVQDMDHENMFWYRQDPGLGLRLIYFSYDVKMKEKGDIPEGYSVSREKKERFSLILESASTNQTSMYLCASSSGTGSVTGELFFGEGSRLTVL.

The V gene is TRBV6-5, the J gene TRBJ1-5, with unresolved D. CDR1 MNHEY and CDR2 SVGAGI come from the germline V gene. Trimming took 8 bases from V and 4 from J, leaving 18 bases between them. The CDR3 is 15 residues long. The DNA for the CDR3 is TGTGCCAGCCGGCCTCTGTATGGTCGAAATCAGCCCCAGCATTTT. It encodes CASRPLYGRNQPQHF.

This clonotype showed up just a few times. The chain combines TRBV24-1 with TRBJ1-5; 8 bases match TRBD1. The CDR3 contains 15 residues. After removal of 3 bases from V and 6 bases from J, the junction contained 6 bases not matched to a gene. CDR1 is KGHDR and CDR2 is SFDVKD in the germline V gene. Here the CDR3 reads CATSDGQGVGQPQHF. In DNA form, the CDR3 reads TGTGCCACCAGTGATGGACAGGGTGTAGGTCAGCCCCAGCATTTT.

This clonotype was picked up a small number of times. The rearrangement uses TRBV7-2 and TRBJ2-3; possible D gene TRBD2, 6 bases. CDR3 size: 18 residues. Germline CDR1 and CDR2: SGHTA and FQGNSA. V lost 5 bases to trimming and J lost 1 base, with 22 bases between them. CDR3 nucleotides: TGTGCCAGCAGCGTAGGGTGGGGGGTCGTGGTCGGCACAGATACGCAGTATTTT. It yields the protein CASSVGWGVVVGTDTQYF.

This clonotype has ten or more counts. J is TRBJ1-1 and V is TRBV7-2; tentatively, D is TRBD1 (6 bases). The CDR3 is 14 amino acids. Germline V gene data show CDR1 as SGHTA and CDR2 as FQGNSA. Trimming shortened V by 5 bases and J by 11 bases, and 21 bases separated the two germline ends. CDR3 nucleotides: TGTGCCAGCAGCCAAGCACGACAGGTTCGTCCCGCTTTCTTT. Amino acids: CASSQARQVRPAFF.

The J gene is TRBJ2-1, the V gene TRBV11-2; TRBD1 or TRBD2 may be the D gene (5 bases each). The germline V gene has CDR1 SGHAT and CDR2 FQNNGV. The CDR3 loop spans 15 amino acids. V shed 4 bases and J shed 5 bases, with 15 bases lying between them. CDR3 residues: CASSSTSGTNNEQFF. DNA for the CDR3: TGTGCCAGCAGCTCCACCTCCGGGACGAACAATGAGCAGTTCTTC.

In its sample, this clonotype was seen many times. The chain is built from TRBV6-6 and TRBJ2-1, with 8 bases fitting TRBD2. CDR3 length equals 14 residues. CDR1 is MNHNY, CDR2 SVGAGI, per germline (reference sequence). V shed 10 bases and J 5 bases; nucleotides not matched to a gene: 10. CDR3 sequence: CATSGLVFHNEQFF. CDR3 DNA sequence: TGTGCCACCTCGGGACTAGTTTTCCACAATGAGCAGTTCTTC.

The chain joins TRBV7-9 to TRBJ2-2, with 9 positions matching TRBD1. Germline CDR1 and CDR2: SEHNR and FQNEAQ (reference sequence). Trimming removed 5 bases from V and 1 base from J; junction bases left unmatched: 5. CDR3 size: 16 residues. CDR3 bases: TGTGCCAGCAGCACGCGACAGGGGGAGAACACCGGGGAGCTGTTTTTT. It is translated as CASSTRQGENTGELFF.

There are many counts of this clonotype. The rearrangement links TRBV20-1 to TRBJ1-2; D remains ambiguous. CDR3 size: 12 residues. Germline V gene data show CDR1 as DFQATT and CDR2 as SNEGSKA (reference sequence). Deletions cut 5 bases from V and 4 bases from J, with 11 bases between. Here the CDR3 reads CSAGDKFYGYTF. The CDR3 region has the DNA TGCAGTGCTGGCGACAAATTCTATGGCTACACCTTC.

The J gene is TRBJ1-1, the V gene TRBV19; D unresolved. The ends were cut back, 3 bases at V and 0 bases at J, with 8 bases in the middle. The CDR3 is 14 amino acids. The germline CDR1 and CDR2 sequences are LNHDA and SQIVND (reference sequence). CDR3 loop: CASSISRMNTEAFF. CDR3 sequence (DNA): TGTGCCAGTAGTATTTCACGAATGAACACTGAAGCTTTCTTT.

This chain links TRBV7-2 with TRBJ1-2; 8 bases fit TRBD1. V lost 5 bases, J lost 6 bases, and 8 bases stayed unmatched. This CDR3 is 14 amino acids long. The germline V gene encodes CDR1 SGHTA and CDR2 FQGNSA. The CDR3 DNA reads TGTGCCAGCAGCCGTTACGGACAGGGAGATGGCTACACCTTC. Its translation: CASSRYGQGDGYTF.

This clonotype has ten or more counts. The chain carries TRBV7-3 and TRBJ2-1; 11 bases align to TRBD2. Germline V gene data show CDR1 as SGHTA and CDR2 as FQGTGA. The ends lost 5 bases at V and 8 bases at J; junction bases unmatched: 8. The CDR3 has 15 amino acids. The DNA for the CDR3 is TGTGCCAGCAGCCCTCGGTTAGCGGGGGGGGATGAGCAGTTCTTC. Translated, it gives CASSPRLAGGDEQFF.

The genes are TRBV29-1 and TRBJ2-2; perhaps D is TRBD1 or TRBD2 (5 bases each). The germline V gene has CDR1 SQVTM and CDR2 ANQGSEA. This CDR3 is 14 amino acids long. With 7 bases removed from V and 2 bases from J, the gap between germline ends came to 14 bases. CDR3 loop: CSASWGPNTGELFF. In DNA, the CDR3 is TGCAGCGCATCCTGGGGACCAAACACCGGGGAGCTGTTTTTT.

The CDR3 region has the DNA TGCAGTGCTATCAGTTCAACTAATGAAAAACTGTTTTTT. This sequence encodes CSAISSTNEKLFF. The rearrangement links TRBV20-1 to TRBJ1-4; no reliable D call. Germline V gene lookup returns CDR1 DFQATT and CDR2 SNEGSKA (reference sequence). The V end lost 4 bases, the J end lost 0 bases, and 6 bases lay between the germline ends. The CDR3 consists of 13 residues.

The V and J genes are TRBV20-1 and TRBJ2-1, with D unclear. From germline, CDR1 is DFQATT and CDR2 SNEGSKA (reference sequence). CDR3 length: 14 residues. V was cut by 4 bases and J by 0 bases, with 10 bases left in between. CDR3: CSATRPSSYNEQFF. DNA of the CDR3: TGCAGTGCTACTAGGCCGAGCTCCTACAATGAGCAGTTCTTC.

This clonotype appeared many times. The gene calls are TRBV6-2 or TRBV6-3 and TRBJ2-6; D remains unclear. This CDR3 comprises 15 residues. Trimming cost V 2 bases and J 0 bases, with 5 bases left between them. Germline V lookup: CDR1 MNHEY, CDR2 SVGEGT. The CDR3 reads CASSYIFSGANVLTF. The CDR3 DNA is TGTGCCAGCAGTTACATCTTCTCTGGGGCCAACGTCCTGACTTTC.

This clonotype is deemed medium-sized. The CDR3 loop reads CASSSPGGTARNTEAFF. The CDR3 region has the DNA TGTGCCAGCAGCTCCCCAGGGGGTACGGCAAGGAACACTGAAGCTTTCTTT. The V call is TRBV11-2, the J call TRBJ1-1; 7 bases map to TRBD1. The CDR3 extends over 17 amino acids. Germline-derived CDR1 and CDR2 are SGHAT and FQNNGV. V shed 4 bases, J shed 1 base, and the junction held 12 bases outside the gene matches.

This sequence joins TRBV6-6 and TRBJ1-2; 7 bases fit TRBD1. CDR1 and CDR2 (germline): MNHNY, SVGAGI (reference sequence). J lost 0 bases, V lost 2 bases, and 9 bases had no gene match. The CDR3 consists of 17 residues. The CDR3 spells CASSYTPRQGSNYGYTF. The CDR3 region has the DNA TGTGCCAGCAGTTACACCCCGCGACAGGGATCTAACTATGGCTACACCTTC.

This clonotype was seen ten or more times. The chain combines TRBV7-9 with TRBJ2-7; TRBD1 agrees at 9 bases. V lost 5 bases and J lost 4; bases outside the gene matches: 6. Germline lookup yields CDR1 SEHNR and CDR2 FQNEAQ (reference sequence). The CDR3 runs 14 residues. The CDR3: CASSPGTGRYEQYF. Here the CDR3 DNA reads TGTGCCAGCAGCCCCGGGACAGGGAGGTACGAGCAGTACTTC.

The sample holds a few counts of this clonotype. The V gene is TRBV4-1, the J gene TRBJ2-7; 7 bases are shared with TRBD1. Losses at the gene ends were 5 bases for V and 4 bases for J; bases not matched to a gene: 11. Germline V CDR1 and CDR2: MGHRA, YSYEKL. There are 15 residues in the CDR3. In nucleotides, the CDR3 is TGCGCCAGCAGCTTGGGACAGACAAAAGATTACGAGCAGTACTTC. Protein product: CASSLGQTKDYEQYF.